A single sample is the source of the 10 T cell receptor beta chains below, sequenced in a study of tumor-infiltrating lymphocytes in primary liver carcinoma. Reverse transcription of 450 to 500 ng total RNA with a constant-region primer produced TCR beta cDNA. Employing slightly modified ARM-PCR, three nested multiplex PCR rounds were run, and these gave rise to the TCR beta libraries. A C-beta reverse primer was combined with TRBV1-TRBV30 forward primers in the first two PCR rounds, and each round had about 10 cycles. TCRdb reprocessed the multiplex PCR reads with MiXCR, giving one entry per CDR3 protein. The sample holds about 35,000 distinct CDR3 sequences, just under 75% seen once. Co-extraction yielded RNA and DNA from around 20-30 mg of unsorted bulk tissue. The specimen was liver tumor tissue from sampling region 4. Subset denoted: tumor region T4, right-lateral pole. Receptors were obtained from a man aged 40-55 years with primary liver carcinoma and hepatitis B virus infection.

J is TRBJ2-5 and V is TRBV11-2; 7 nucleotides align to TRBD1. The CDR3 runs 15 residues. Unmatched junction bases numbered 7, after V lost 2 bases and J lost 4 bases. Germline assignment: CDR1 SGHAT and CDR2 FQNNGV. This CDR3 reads CASSLLGGYGETQYF. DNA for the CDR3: TGTGCCAGCAGCTTACTAGGGGGCTATGGAGAGACCCAGTACTTC.

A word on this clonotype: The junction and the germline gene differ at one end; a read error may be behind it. CDR3 sequence (DNA): TGTGCCATCAGCTTGGGACCGCCAGGGCGAGCAAAAACGCAGTATTTT. Translated, it gives CAISLGPPGRAKTQYF. J is TRBJ2-3 and V is TRBV5-6; perhaps D is TRBD1 or TRBD2 (5 bases each). This CDR3 spans 16 amino acids. CDR1 is SGHDT, CDR2 YYEEEE, per germline.

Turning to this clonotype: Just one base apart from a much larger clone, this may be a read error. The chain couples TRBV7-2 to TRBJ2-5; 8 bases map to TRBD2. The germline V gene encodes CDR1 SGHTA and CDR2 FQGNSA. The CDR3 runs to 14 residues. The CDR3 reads CASSFSGDWGTRYF. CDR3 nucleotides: TGTGCCAGCAGCTTTAGCGGGGACTGGGGGACCCGGTACTTC.

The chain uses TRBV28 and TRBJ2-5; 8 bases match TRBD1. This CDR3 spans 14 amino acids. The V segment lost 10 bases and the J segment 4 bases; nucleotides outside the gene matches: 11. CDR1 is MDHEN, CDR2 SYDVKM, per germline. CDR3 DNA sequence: TGTGCCACAACGCCGGACAGGGTGCTAGAGACCCAGTACTTC. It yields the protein CATTPDRVLETQYF.

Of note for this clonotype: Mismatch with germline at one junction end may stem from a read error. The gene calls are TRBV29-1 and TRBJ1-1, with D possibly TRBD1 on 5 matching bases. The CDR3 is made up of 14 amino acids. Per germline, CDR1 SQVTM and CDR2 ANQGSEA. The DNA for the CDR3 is TGCAGCGGACGCCGGGGCGGGGAGGACACTGAACCTTTCTTT. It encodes CSGRRGGEDTEPFF. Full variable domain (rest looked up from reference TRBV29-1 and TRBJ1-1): SAVISQKPSRDICQRGTSLTIQCQVDSQVTMMFWYRQQPGQSLTLIATANQGSEATYESGFVIDKFPISRPNLTFSTLTVSNMSPEDSSIYLCSGRRGGEDTEPFFGQGTRLTVV.

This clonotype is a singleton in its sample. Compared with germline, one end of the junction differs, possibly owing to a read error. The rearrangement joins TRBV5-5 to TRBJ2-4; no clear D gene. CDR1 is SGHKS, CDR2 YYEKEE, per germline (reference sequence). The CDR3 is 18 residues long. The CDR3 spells CVSSPRFAWAITENIQYF. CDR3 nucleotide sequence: TGTGTCAGCAGTCCTCGGTTCGCGTGGGCCATAACTGAAAACATTCAGTACTTC.

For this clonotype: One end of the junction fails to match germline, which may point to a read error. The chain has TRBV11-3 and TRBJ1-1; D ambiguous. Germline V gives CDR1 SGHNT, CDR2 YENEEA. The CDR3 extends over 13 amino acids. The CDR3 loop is CASSLVVKTEAFF. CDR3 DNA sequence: TGTGCCAGCAGTTTAGTAGTTAAAACTGAAGCTTTCTTT.

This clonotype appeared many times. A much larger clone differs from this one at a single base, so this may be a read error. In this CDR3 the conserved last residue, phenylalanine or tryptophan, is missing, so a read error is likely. CDR3 nucleotide sequence: TGTGCCAGCAGCTTGGGGGGTGGCGAGCAGTACTCC. Translation gives CASSLGGGEQYS. The chain is built from TRBV5-4 and TRBJ2-7; D not certain. Germline V gene sequence: CDR1 SGHNT, CDR2 YYREEE (reference sequence). The CDR3 consists of 12 residues. V dropped 0 bases and J dropped 6 bases, with 7 bases sitting between them.

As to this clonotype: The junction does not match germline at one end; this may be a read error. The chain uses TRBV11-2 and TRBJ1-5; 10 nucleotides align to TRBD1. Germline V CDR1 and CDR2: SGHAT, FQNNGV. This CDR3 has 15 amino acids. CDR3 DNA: TGTGCCAGCAGCTTCGGGACAGGGGAAAATCAGGCCCAGCATTTC. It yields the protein CASSFGTGENQAQHF.

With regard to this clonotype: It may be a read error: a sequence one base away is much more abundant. This CDR3 is CAFREPGGEAFF. The CDR3 DNA sequence: TGTGCCTTCAGAGAGCCAGGGGGTGAAGCTTTCTTT. V gene TRBV10-3 combines with J gene TRBJ1-1, with 7 bases identical to TRBD1. Germline CDR1 reads ENHRY; CDR2 reads SYGVKD. CDR3 length: 12 amino acids.